This TCR beta chain was captured by sequencing in a study of T cells in Graves' hyperthyroidism and ophthalmopathy. Study results and caveats: Blood held most thyroid clonotypes expanded above 0.001 frequency.

The V end was cut by 5 bases, the J end by 1 base, with 8 bases between. The CDR3 contains 14 residues. CDR1 and CDR2 (germline): LGHDT, YNNKEL (reference sequence). Amplification targeted TCR beta CDR3 regions from RNA transcripts. HTBI primers were the set used in a first-round RT-PCR of the TCR CDR3. In TCRdb, the multiplex PCR reads were re-called with MiXCR into one record per CDR3 protein. The table shows around 300,000 distinct CDR3 sequences, with about 20% occurring only once. Details on this clonotype: Its antigen is not known.

The rearrangement joins TRBV3-1 to TRBJ2-2, with D tentatively TRBD1 (5 bases). The TCR originated in a young man with Graves' ophthalmopathy. The specimen sequenced was blood. The CDR3 coding sequence is TGTGCCAGCAGCTCACAGGAGAACACCGGGGAGCTGTTTTTT. As protein: CASSSQENTGELFF.